The 13 T cell receptor beta chains reported below all come from one sample, sequenced in a study of cytomegalovirus exposure and HLA in healthy donors. The PCR employed 60 Vbeta primers together with 13 Jbeta primers. The protocol was immunoSEQ multiplex PCR, while the TCRdb copy is restricted to in-frame clones and leaves out a portion. The sample yields over 100,000 clones, approximately 69% seen once. Material: PBMCs. The receptor set was obtained from a man in his forties in good health and CMV-seropositive.

This chain joins TRBV7-2 and TRBJ1-6, with 11 bases aligning to TRBD1. Germline CDR1 and CDR2: SGHTA and FQGNSA. With V trimmed by 1 base and J by 8 bases, 1 base remained unmatched. The CDR3 is 15 amino acids. The CDR3 loop reads CASSLEGQGDSPLHF. In nucleotides, the CDR3 is TGTGCCAGCAGCTTAGAGGGACAGGGGGATTCACCCCTCCACTTT.

The V and J genes are TRBV28 and TRBJ2-7; the match to TRBD1 covers 7 bases. The V segment lost 6 bases and the J segment 5 bases; nucleotides outside the gene matches: 7. Germline V CDR1 and CDR2: MDHEN, SYDVKM. The length of the CDR3 is 13 residues. CDR3: CASRTGSEDEQYF. Written as DNA, the CDR3 is TGTGCCAGCAGGACAGGGAGTGAGGACGAGCAGTACTTC.

This clone occurred a few times. This chain uses TRBV28 with TRBJ1-2; D is unresolved. Trimming stripped 4 bases from V and 7 bases from J, with 7 bases between. The CDR3 length is 11 residues. CDR1 and CDR2 (germline): MDHEN, SYDVKM. DNA of the CDR3: TGTGCCAGCAGTTCAGTACCTGGCTACACCTTC. Translation gives CASSSVPGYTF.

The J gene is TRBJ1-1, the V gene TRBV27; 7 positions agree with TRBD1. This CDR3 is built from 20 residues. V lost 5 bases, J lost 0 bases, and 21 bases stayed unmatched. CDR1 is MNHEY and CDR2 is SMNVEV in the germline V gene (reference sequence). CDR3 DNA: TGTGCCAGCAGTCCGCTTTTCGACCACAGGGGCGGCTTCATGAACACTGAAGCTTTCTTT. As protein: CASSPLFDHRGGFMNTEAFF.

The V and J genes are TRBV6-1 and TRBJ2-7; D may be TRBD1 (5 bases). The CDR3 is made up of 14 amino acids. CDR1 MNHNS and CDR2 SASEGT come from the germline V gene. The V end was cut by 5 bases, the J end by 2 bases, with 13 bases between. CDR3 nucleotides: TGTGCCAGCAGTCCCCGGACACTTCCCTACGAGCAGTACTTC. Translation: CASSPRTLPYEQYF.

V gene TRBV15 combines with J gene TRBJ2-7, with D possibly TRBD2 on 6 matching bases. Looked up from germline, CDR1 is LNHNV and CDR2 is YYDKDF (reference sequence). The ends were cut back, 1 base at V and 0 bases at J, with 10 bases in the middle. The CDR3 is 15 amino acids. The CDR3 region is CATSRGGGNSYEQYF. The CDR3 DNA reads TGTGCCACCAGCAGAGGGGGCGGGAACTCCTACGAGCAGTACTTC.

V is TRBV10-3 and J is TRBJ1-5; the D gene is possibly TRBD1 (5 bases). The CDR3 has 15 residues. In germline, CDR1 is ENHRY, CDR2 SYGVKD. V gave up 3 bases and J gave up 0 bases, with 9 bases separating them. CDR3 nucleotide sequence: TGTGCCATCAGTGATGGGGCGGCTAGCAATCAGCCCCAGCATTTT. Amino acids: CAISDGAASNQPQHF.

The rearrangement joins TRBV27 to TRBJ2-6; D is ambiguous. With 6 bases removed from V and 3 bases from J, the gap between germline ends came to 9 bases. The CDR3 covers 14 residues. Germline V gene lookup returns CDR1 MNHEY and CDR2 SMNVEV (reference sequence). The CDR3 sequence is CASSLYLGANVLTF. The CDR3 nucleotides are TGTGCCAGCAGCCTCTACCTTGGGGCCAACGTCCTGACTTTC.

The gene calls are TRBV2 and TRBJ2-7, with D maybe TRBD1 (6 bases). Deletions cut 6 bases from V and 1 base from J, with 13 bases between. Germline assignment: CDR1 SNHLY and CDR2 FYNNEI. The CDR3 contains 14 residues. CDR3 protein: CASRKQGPSYEQYF. CDR3 DNA sequence: TGTGCCAGCAGGAAACAGGGCCCGTCCTACGAGCAGTACTTC.

This rearrangement joins TRBV21-1 to TRBJ2-7; TRBD1, the D gene given by the table, was not confirmed from the DNA. TRBV21-1 is a listed pseudogene. The CDR3 runs to 15 residues. CDR3 region: CASSYTPGQSYEQYF. For the CDR3, the DNA is TGTGCCAGCAGCTACACACCGGGACAGTCCTACGAGCAGTACTTC.

V usage is TRBV27 and J usage is TRBJ2-1; TRBD2 might be the D (6 bases). The CDR3 runs to 14 residues. V was pared by 6 bases and J by 2 bases, with 11 bases between. The germline V gene encodes CDR1 MNHEY and CDR2 SMNVEV (reference sequence). CDR3 loop: CASRERATYNEQFF. CDR3 nucleotide sequence: TGTGCCAGCAGAGAGCGGGCAACCTACAATGAGCAGTTCTTC.

The CDR3 loop is CASSLDSTLNSPLHF. CDR3 nucleotides: TGCGCCAGCAGCTTGGATAGCACCCTAAATTCACCCCTCCACTTT. V and J are TRBV5-1 and TRBJ1-6; D is uncertain. CDR3 size: 15 residues. The germline V gene has CDR1 SGHRS and CDR2 YFSETQ. Trimming stripped 0 bases from V and 7 bases from J, with 11 bases between.

This clone was recorded a few times. This sequence joins TRBV29-1 and TRBJ2-1; TRBD1 aligns across 7 bases. Germline trimming cut 6 bases from V and 3 bases from J; bases unmatched to any gene: 5. This CDR3 contains 13 residues. CDR1 and CDR2 from the germline V gene are SQVTM and ANQGSEA. The CDR3 loop reads CSVPGQHYNEQFF. The CDR3 DNA follows: TGCAGCGTCCCGGGACAGCACTACAATGAGCAGTTCTTC.